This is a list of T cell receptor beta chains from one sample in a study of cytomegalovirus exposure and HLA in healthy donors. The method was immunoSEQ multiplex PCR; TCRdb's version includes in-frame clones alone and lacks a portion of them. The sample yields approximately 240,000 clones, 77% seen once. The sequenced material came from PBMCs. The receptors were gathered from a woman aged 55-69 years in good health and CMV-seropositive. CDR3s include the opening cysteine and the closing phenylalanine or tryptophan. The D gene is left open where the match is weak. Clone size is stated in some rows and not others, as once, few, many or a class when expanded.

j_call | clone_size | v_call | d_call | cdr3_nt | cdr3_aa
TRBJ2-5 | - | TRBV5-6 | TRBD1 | TGTGCCAGCAGCCGACAGGGGGAGTTGTTGGAGGCCCAGTACTTC | CASSRQGELLEAQYF
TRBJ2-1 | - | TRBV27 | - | TGTGCCAGCAGTTGGAGGAATGAGCAGTTCTTC | CASSWRNEQFF
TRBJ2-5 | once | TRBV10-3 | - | TGTGCCATCAGTGAGTCTAGCGAGGAGAGGGAGACCCAGTACTTC | CAISESSEERETQYF
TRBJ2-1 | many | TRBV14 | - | TGTGCCAGCAGCCAAACGAGGGAGGCTGAGCAGTTCTTC | CASSQTREAEQFF
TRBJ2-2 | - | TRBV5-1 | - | TGCGCCAGCAAAGAGACAGCGAACACCGGGGAGCTGTTTTTT | CASKETANTGELFF
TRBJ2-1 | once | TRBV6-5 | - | TGTGCCAGCAGTTCCCAGTCTTCCTACAATGAGCAGTTCTTC | CASSSQSSYNEQFF
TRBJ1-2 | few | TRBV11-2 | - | TGTGCCAGCAGCTCCCCGCCGGGCTATGGCTACACCTTC | CASSSPPGYGYTF
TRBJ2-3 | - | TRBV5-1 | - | TGCGCCAGCAGCTTGGATCCTGGCGGTATCACAGATACGCAGTATTTT | CASSLDPGGITDTQYF
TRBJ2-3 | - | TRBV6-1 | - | TGTGCCAGCTGCGGGCCGGAAAGAAGGGATACGCAGTATTTT | CASCGPERRDTQYF
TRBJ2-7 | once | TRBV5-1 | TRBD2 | TGCGCCAGCAGCTTCGGGACTAGCGGGGGGCTACCCTACGAGCAGTACTTC | CASSFGTSGGLPYEQYF
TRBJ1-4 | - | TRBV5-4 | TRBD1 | TGTGCCAGCAGCTTGGCCGGGACAGGGTGGGAAGAAAAACTGTTTTTT | CASSLAGTGWEEKLFF
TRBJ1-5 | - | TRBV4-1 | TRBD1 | TGCGCCAGCAGCCAAACTCCCCAGGGGGACAGGGGGAGCAATCAGCCCCAGCATTTT | CASSQTPQGDRGSNQPQHF
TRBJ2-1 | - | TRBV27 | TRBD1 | TGTGCCAGCAGTTACAGGGGCTATGAGCAGTTCTTC | CASSYRGYEQFF